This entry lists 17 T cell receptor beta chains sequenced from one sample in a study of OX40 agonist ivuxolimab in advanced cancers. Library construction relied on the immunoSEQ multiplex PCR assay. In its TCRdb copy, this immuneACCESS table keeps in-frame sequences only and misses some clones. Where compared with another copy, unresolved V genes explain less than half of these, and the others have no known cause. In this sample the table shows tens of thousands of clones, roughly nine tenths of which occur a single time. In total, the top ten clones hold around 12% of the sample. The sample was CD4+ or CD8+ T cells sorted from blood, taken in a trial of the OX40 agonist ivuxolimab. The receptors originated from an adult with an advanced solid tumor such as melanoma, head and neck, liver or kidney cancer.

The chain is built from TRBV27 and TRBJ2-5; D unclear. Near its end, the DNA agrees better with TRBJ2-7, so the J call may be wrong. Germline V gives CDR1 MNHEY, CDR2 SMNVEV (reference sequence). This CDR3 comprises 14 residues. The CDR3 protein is CASIRAFPSYEQYF. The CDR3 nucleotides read TGTGCCAGTATCCGGGCCTTTCCCTCCTACGAGCAGTACTTC.

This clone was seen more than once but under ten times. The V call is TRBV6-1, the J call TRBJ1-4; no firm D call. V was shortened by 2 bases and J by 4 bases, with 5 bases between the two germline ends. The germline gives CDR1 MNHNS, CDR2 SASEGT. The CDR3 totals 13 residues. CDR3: CASSEYLNEKLFF. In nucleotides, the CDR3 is TGTGCCAGCAGTGAATACCTTAATGAAAAACTGTTTTTT.

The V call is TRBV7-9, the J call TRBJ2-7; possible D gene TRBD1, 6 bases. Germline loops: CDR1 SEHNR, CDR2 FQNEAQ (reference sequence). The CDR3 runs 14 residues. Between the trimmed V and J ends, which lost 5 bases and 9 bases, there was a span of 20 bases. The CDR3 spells CASSPRDIPTGQYF. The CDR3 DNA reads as TGTGCCAGCAGCCCCCGGGACATCCCTACGGGGCAGTACTTC.

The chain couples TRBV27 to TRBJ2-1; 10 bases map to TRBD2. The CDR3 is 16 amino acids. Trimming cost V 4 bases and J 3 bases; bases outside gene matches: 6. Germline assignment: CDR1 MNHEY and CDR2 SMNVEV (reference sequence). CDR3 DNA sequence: TGTGCCAGCAGTTCGATCACTAGCGGGAACTACAATGAGCAGTTCTTC. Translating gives CASSSITSGNYNEQFF.

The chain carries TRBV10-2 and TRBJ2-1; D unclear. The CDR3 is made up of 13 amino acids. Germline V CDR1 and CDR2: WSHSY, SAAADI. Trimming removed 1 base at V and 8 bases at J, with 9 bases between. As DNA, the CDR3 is TGCGCCAGCAGTGAGTTTGTCGGCGATGAGCAGTTCTTC. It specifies CASSEFVGDEQFF.

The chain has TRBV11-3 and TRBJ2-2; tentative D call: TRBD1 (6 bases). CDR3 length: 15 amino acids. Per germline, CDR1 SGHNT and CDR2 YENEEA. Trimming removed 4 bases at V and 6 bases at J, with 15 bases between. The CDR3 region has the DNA TGTGCCAGCAGCTCATATGATGGACAGTCCGGGGAGCTGTTTTTT. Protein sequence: CASSSYDGQSGELFF. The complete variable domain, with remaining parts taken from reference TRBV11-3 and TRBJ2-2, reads EAGVVQSPRYKIIEKKQPVAFWCNPISGHNTLYWYLQNLGQGPELLIRYENEEAVDDSQLPKDRFSAERLKGVDSTLKIQPAELGDSAVYLCASSSYDGQSGELFFGEGSRLTVL.

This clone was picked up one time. CDR3 sequence (DNA): TGTGCCAGCAGTGATCCAGCGGGAGGCTTCTATGAGCAGTTCTTC. Translation gives CASSDPAGGFYEQFF. V and J are TRBV25-1 and TRBJ2-1, with TRBD2 matching 9 bases. The CDR3 has 15 amino acids. CDR1 and CDR2 from the germline V gene are MGHDK and SYGVNS. Unmatched junction bases numbered 8, after V lost 3 bases and J lost 8 bases. Full variable domain (missing parts from reference TRBV25-1 and TRBJ2-1): EADIYQTPRYLVIGTGKKITLECSQTMGHDKMYWYQQDPGMELHLIHYSYGVNSTEKGDLSSESTVSRIRTEHFPLTLESARPSHTSQYLCASSDPAGGFYEQFFGPGTRLTVL.

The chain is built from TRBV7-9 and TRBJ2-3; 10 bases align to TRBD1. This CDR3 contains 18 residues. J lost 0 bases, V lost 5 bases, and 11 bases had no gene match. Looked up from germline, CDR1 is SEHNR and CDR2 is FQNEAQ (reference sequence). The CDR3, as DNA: TGTGCCAGCAGCGAAACCGGGACAGGGGCCGGGAGCACAGATACGCAGTATTTT. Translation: CASSETGTGAGSTDTQYF.

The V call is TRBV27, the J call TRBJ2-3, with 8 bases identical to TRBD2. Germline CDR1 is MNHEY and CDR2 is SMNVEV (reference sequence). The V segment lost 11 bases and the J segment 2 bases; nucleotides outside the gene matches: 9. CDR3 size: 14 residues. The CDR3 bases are TGTGCCGCAGCGACGGGGGGGGCCACAGATACGCAGTATTTT. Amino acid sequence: CAAATGGATDTQYF.

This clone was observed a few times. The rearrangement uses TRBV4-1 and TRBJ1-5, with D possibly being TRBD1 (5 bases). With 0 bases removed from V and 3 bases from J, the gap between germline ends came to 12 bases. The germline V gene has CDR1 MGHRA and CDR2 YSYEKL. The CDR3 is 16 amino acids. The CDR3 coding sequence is TGCGCCAGCAGCCAAGAAGCAGGGCTGTTCAATCAGCCCCAGCATTTT. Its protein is CASSQEAGLFNQPQHF.

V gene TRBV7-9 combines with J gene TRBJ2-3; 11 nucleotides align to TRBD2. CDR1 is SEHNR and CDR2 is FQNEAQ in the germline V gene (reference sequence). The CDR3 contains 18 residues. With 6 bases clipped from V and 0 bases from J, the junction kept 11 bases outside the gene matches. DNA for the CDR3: TGTGCCAGCAGTCCGCCGGGACTAGCGGTGAAGAGCACAGATACGCAGTATTTT. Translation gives CASSPPGLAVKSTDTQYF.

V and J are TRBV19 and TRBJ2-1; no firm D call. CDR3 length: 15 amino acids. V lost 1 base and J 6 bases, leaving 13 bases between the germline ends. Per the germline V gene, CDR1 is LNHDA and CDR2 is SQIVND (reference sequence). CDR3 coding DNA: TGTGCCAGTAGTATAGCCCACACTTCTAGCAATGAGCAGTTCTTC. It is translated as CASSIAHTSSNEQFF.

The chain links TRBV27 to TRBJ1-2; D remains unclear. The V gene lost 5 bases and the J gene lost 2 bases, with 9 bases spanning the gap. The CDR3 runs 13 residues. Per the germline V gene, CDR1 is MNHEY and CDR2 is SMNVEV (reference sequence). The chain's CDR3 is CASSTGRNYGYTF. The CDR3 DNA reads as TGTGCCAGCAGTACCGGACGGAACTATGGCTACACCTTC.

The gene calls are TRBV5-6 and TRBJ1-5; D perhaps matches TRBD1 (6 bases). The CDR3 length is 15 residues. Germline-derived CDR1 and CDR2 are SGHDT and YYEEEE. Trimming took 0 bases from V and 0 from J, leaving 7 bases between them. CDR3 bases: TGTGCCAGCAGCTTGGGGGGGCTTAGCAATCAGCCCCAGCATTTT. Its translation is CASSLGGLSNQPQHF.

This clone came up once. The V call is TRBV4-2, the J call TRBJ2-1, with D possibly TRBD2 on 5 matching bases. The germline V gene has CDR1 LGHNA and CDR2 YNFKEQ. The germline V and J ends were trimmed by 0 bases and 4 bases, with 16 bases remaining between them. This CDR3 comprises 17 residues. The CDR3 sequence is CASSQEGESGVYNEQFF. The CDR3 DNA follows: TGTGCCAGCAGCCAAGAGGGAGAATCCGGGGTTTACAATGAGCAGTTCTTC.

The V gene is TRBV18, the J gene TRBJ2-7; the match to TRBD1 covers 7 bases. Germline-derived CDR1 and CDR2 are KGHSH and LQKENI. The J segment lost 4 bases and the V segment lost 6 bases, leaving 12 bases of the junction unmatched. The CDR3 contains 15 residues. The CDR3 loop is CASSPWTGKDYEQYF. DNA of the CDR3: TGTGCCAGCTCGCCCTGGACAGGCAAGGATTACGAGCAGTACTTC.

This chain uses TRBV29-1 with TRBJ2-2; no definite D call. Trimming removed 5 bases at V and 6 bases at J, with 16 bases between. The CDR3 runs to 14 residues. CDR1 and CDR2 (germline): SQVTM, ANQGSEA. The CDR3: CSVPTSPGAGELFF. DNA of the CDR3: TGCAGCGTTCCCACCAGCCCGGGCGCCGGGGAGCTGTTTTTT.